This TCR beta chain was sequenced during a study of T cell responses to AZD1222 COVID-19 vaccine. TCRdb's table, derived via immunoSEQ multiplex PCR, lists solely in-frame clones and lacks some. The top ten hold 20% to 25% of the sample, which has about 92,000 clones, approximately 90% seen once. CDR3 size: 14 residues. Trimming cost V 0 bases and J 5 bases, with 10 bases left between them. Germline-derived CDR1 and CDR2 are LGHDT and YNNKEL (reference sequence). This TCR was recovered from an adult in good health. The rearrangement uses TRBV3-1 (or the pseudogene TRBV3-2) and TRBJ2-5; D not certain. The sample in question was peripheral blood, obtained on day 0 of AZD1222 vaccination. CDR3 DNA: TGTGCCAGCAGCCAAGATAGTGGGCCCGAGACCCAGTACTTC. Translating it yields CASSQDSGPETQYF.